This T cell receptor (beta chain) was retrieved from a study of blood T cell repertoires in COVID-19. Study summary: Specimens from acute and convalescent COVID-19 originated in the United States, Italy and Spain. From T cells, B-cell-depleted T cells, or PBMCs came the material, which was cDNA or gDNA.

The CDR3 is made up of 15 amino acids. In germline, CDR1 is SGHTA, CDR2 FQGNSA. The V and J ends lost 5 bases and 2 bases, in that order; junction bases with no gene match: 9. Original processing methods: Cell counts per sample came from amplifying reference gene primers. The table came from immunoSEQ multiplex PCR; TCRdb's copy has only in-frame clones and leaves some out. That table supplies the V and J calls and clone size; D and trimming were determined from the DNA. The sample lists about 250,000 clones; approximately 83% were seen once. This TCR was recovered from a person in their 70s with COVID-19, enrolled during active disease. The chain is built from TRBV7-2 and TRBJ2-7, with TRBD2 matching 7 bases. Sequencing input: peripheral blood. CDR3 in DNA: TGTGCCAGCAGCGGGGGAGGGGAGGGAACCTACGAGCAGTACTTC. Its translation: CASSGGGEGTYEQYF.